Following are 20 T cell receptor beta chains from one sample sequenced in a study of long-term antiretroviral therapy in people with HIV. The assay, immunoSEQ v3.0, was run at survey level. Assay used: immunoSEQ multiplex PCR; TCRdb lists only in-frame clones, some missing. The sample has about 22,000 clones, 84% seen once. Sequences were derived from unsorted PBMCs, sampled roughly 5.7 years after starting antiretroviral therapy. The receptors were sampled from a man under 40 with HIV.

CDR3 region: CASSLDGTSGANTQYF. CDR3 coding DNA: TGCGCCAGCAGCTTAGACGGGACTAGCGGGGCAAATACGCAGTATTTT. The chain uses TRBV5-1 and TRBJ2-3; 13 bases are shared with TRBD2. V lost 2 bases, J lost 7 bases, and 7 bases stayed unmatched. The CDR3 is 16 amino acids. CDR1 is SGHRS and CDR2 is YFSETQ in the germline V gene.

The genes are TRBV4-3 and TRBJ2-7; the D is unclear. Germline-derived CDR1 and CDR2 are LGHNA and YSLEER. Trimming pared 4 bases from V and 2 bases from J, leaving 12 bases between. The CDR3 loop spans 14 amino acids. The CDR3: CASSPGVVAYEQYF. The CDR3 DNA sequence: TGCGCCAGCAGCCCGGGCGTTGTAGCCTACGAGCAGTACTTC.

This clone was seen a single time. V gene TRBV15 combines with J gene TRBJ2-1, with TRBD2 matching 10 bases. In germline, CDR1 is LNHNV, CDR2 YYDKDF (reference sequence). Germline trimming cut 1 base from V and 8 bases from J; bases unmatched to any gene: 2. The length of the CDR3 is 14 residues. The CDR3 protein is CATSRASGSYEQFF. CDR3 DNA: TGTGCCACCAGCAGAGCTAGCGGGAGTTATGAGCAGTTCTTC. Full variable domain (rest looked up from reference TRBV15 and TRBJ2-1): DAMVIQNPRYQVTQFGKPVTLSCSQTLNHNVMYWYQQKSSQAPKLLFHYYDKDFNNEADTPDNFQSRRPNTSFCFLDIRSPGLGDTAMYLCATSRASGSYEQFFGPGTRLTVL.

The chain uses TRBV18 and TRBJ2-1, with TRBD2 as a possible D gene (5 bases). With 6 bases removed from V and 6 bases from J, the gap between germline ends came to 12 bases. CDR3 size: 13 residues. Germline CDR1 reads KGHSH; CDR2 reads LQKENI. The CDR3 reads CASSPGLTNEQFF. The CDR3 DNA reads as TGTGCCAGCTCCCCCGGACTGACCAATGAGCAGTTCTTC.

This chain's CDR3 is CASSTRPLNTEAFF. CDR3 nucleotides: TGTGCCAGTAGTACGAGGCCTTTGAACACTGAAGCTTTCTTT. The chain links TRBV19 to TRBJ1-1; unclear D gene. In germline, CDR1 is LNHDA, CDR2 SQIVND (reference sequence). The CDR3 totals 14 residues. The V end was cut by 4 bases, the J end by 0 bases, with 9 bases between.

This chain uses TRBV6-1 with TRBJ2-2; 9 bases match TRBD1. Trimming at V came to 6 bases and at J to 1 base, leaving 0 bases not matched to a gene. Germline CDR1 reads MNHNS; CDR2 reads SASEGT. The CDR3 covers 14 residues. CDR3 in amino acids: CASRDRGNTGELFF. The CDR3 DNA follows: TGTGCCAGCAGGGACAGGGGGAACACCGGGGAGCTGTTTTTT.

The chain employs TRBV5-1 and TRBJ2-7; no definite D call. Between the trimmed V and J ends, which lost 5 bases and 0 bases, there was a span of 12 bases. Germline CDR1 and CDR2: SGHRS and YFSETQ. The CDR3 is 14 amino acids. The CDR3 loop reads CASSSGPSSYEQYF. CDR3 in DNA: TGCGCCAGCAGTTCCGGGCCGAGCTCCTACGAGCAGTACTTC.

The V gene is TRBV29-1, the J gene TRBJ1-2; unclear D gene. The ends were cut back, 0 bases at V and 3 bases at J, with 14 bases in the middle. This CDR3 has 15 residues. The germline CDR1 and CDR2 sequences are SQVTM and ANQGSEA. This CDR3 reads CSVEDRTDAHYGYTF. As DNA, the CDR3 is TGCAGCGTTGAAGATCGGACGGACGCTCACTATGGCTACACCTTC.

J is TRBJ1-6 and V is TRBV4-3; the match to TRBD1 covers 9 bases. The junction had 14 bases not matched to a gene; V was cut back by 3 bases and J by 5 bases. Germline CDR1 reads LGHNA; CDR2 reads YSLEER. This CDR3 is 19 amino acids long. The chain's CDR3 is CASSQEDAVGQGNNSPLHF. CDR3 coding DNA: TGCGCCAGCAGCCAGGAAGACGCAGTCGGACAGGGGAATAATTCACCCCTCCACTTT.

The chain carries TRBV6-4 and TRBJ2-1; TRBD1 agrees at 8 bases. Germline CDR1 and CDR2: MRHNA and SNTAGT. The CDR3 loop spans 13 amino acids. J lost 6 bases, V lost 5 bases, and 3 bases had no gene match. CDR3 amino acids: CASSQQGVNEQFF. In DNA, the CDR3 is TGTGCCAGCAGTCAACAGGGGGTCAATGAGCAGTTCTTC.

This chain connects TRBV6-5 to TRBJ1-1, with 7 bases lining up with TRBD1. V lost 7 bases, J lost 5 bases, and 10 bases stayed unmatched. There are 14 residues in the CDR3. The germline V gene encodes CDR1 MNHEY and CDR2 SVGAGI. The DNA of the CDR3 is TGTGCCAGCACTTTGACAGGGAGTGAAACTGAAGCTTTCTTT. It specifies CASTLTGSETEAFF.

This chain uses TRBV18 with TRBJ2-7; TRBD2 aligns across 11 bases. Germline V gene data show CDR1 as KGHSH and CDR2 as LQKENI. This CDR3 is built from 15 residues. The V and J ends lost 6 bases and 3 bases, in that order; junction bases with no gene match: 7. In DNA form, the CDR3 reads TGTGCCAGCTCCGAAGATGGGACTAGCGGCTACGAGCAGTACTTC. Translated: CASSEDGTSGYEQYF.

The chain combines TRBV28 with TRBJ1-5; no firm D call. This CDR3 contains 17 residues. Trimming pared 6 bases from V and 0 bases from J, leaving 18 bases between. The germline gives CDR1 MDHEN, CDR2 SYDVKM. The CDR3 sequence is CASSQRITDYSNQPQHF. Here the CDR3 DNA reads TGTGCCAGCAGCCAACGTATCACAGATTATAGCAATCAGCCCCAGCATTTT.

The sample holds one count of this clone. The chain has TRBV1 and TRBJ1-3; TRBD1, the D gene given by the table, was not confirmed from the DNA. TRBV1 is deemed a pseudogene. CDR3 length: 13 amino acids. CDR3 bases: TGCACCAGCAGTGGACAGCGTGGAAACACCATATATTTT. Encoded protein: CTSSGQRGNTIYF.

The chain joins TRBV19 to TRBJ1-5; no definite D call. From germline, CDR1 is LNHDA and CDR2 SQIVND (reference sequence). The CDR3 sequence is 14 residues long. Trimming removed 5 bases at V and 7 bases at J, with 15 bases between. This CDR3 reads CASSVGQEPQPQHF. The CDR3 bases are TGTGCCAGTAGTGTCGGGCAGGAACCGCAGCCCCAGCATTTT. Full variable domain (rest looked up from reference TRBV19 and TRBJ1-5): DGGITQSPKYLFRKEGQNVTLSCEQNLNHDAMYWYRQDPGQGLRLIYYSQIVNDFQKGDIAEGYSVSREKKESFPLTVTSAQKNPTAFYLCASSVGQEPQPQHFGDGTRLSIL.

The chain employs TRBV6-5 and TRBJ2-7, with 11 bases lining up with TRBD2. The ends lost 7 bases at V and 4 bases at J; junction bases unmatched: 6. Germline values: CDR1 MNHEY, CDR2 SVGAGI. The CDR3 is 14 amino acids. CDR3 amino acids: CASKLLAGAYEQYF. The CDR3, as DNA: TGTGCCAGCAAACTACTAGCGGGAGCTTACGAGCAGTACTTC.

The gene calls are TRBV7-2 and TRBJ1-2; D gene unclear. CDR1 and CDR2 from the germline V gene are SGHTA and FQGNSA. The CDR3 runs to 13 residues. Trimming removed 3 bases at V and 6 bases at J, with 11 bases between. The CDR3 coding sequence is TGTGCCAGCAGCTTTAAACAGAGGAATGGCTACACCTTC. It codes for CASSFKQRNGYTF.

The chain recombines TRBV7-3 with TRBJ2-3; 10 bases agree with TRBD2. Germline assignment: CDR1 SGHTA and CDR2 FQGTGA. The V and J ends lost 2 bases and 0 bases, in that order; junction bases with no gene match: 11. The CDR3 sequence is 19 residues long. The CDR3 protein is CASSLGRLSGGDSTDTQYF. DNA for the CDR3: TGTGCCAGCAGCTTAGGCCGATTGAGCGGGGGGGATAGCACAGATACGCAGTATTTT. The full variable domain, in which reference TRBV7-3 and TRBJ2-3 provide the parts outside the CDR3, is GAGVSQTPSNKVTEKGKYVELRCDPISGHTALYWYRQSLGQGPEFLIYFQGTGAADDSGLPNDRFFAVRPEGSVSTLKIQRTERGDSAVYLCASSLGRLSGGDSTDTQYFGPGTRLTVL.

The chain carries TRBV2 and TRBJ1-1; D perhaps matches TRBD1 (5 bases). The CDR3 covers 16 residues. V gave up 2 bases and J gave up 3 bases, with 16 bases separating them. Germline assignment: CDR1 SNHLY and CDR2 FYNNEI. The CDR3 nucleotides are TGTGCCAGCAGTGAAATCGTGGAACAGGCTGACACTGAAGCTTTCTTT. It encodes CASSEIVEQADTEAFF.

V is TRBV5-8 and J is TRBJ2-5, with D perhaps TRBD2 (7 bases). The germline V and J ends were trimmed by 4 bases and 0 bases, with 13 bases remaining between them. Looked up from germline, CDR1 is SGHTS and CDR2 is YDEGEE. There are 15 residues in the CDR3. The CDR3, as DNA: TGTGCCAGCAGCCCACTCGGGGGGCACCAAGAGACCCAGTACTTC. This gives the protein CASSPLGGHQETQYF.